This is a list of T cell receptor beta chains from one sample in a study of blood T cell repertoires in COVID-19. TCRdb's copy holds only in-frame clones and misses some; the assay was immunoSEQ multiplex PCR. The sample lists roughly 400,000 clones; roughly 86% were seen once. Sequencing input: PBMCs or T cells enriched from blood (not recorded which). The receptors come from a woman in her twenties or thirties who had recovered from COVID-19. Each CDR3 is given with its conserved first and last residue. The D gene is left open where the match is weak. The size field is filled for only some rows; it gives once, few, many or a size class.

j_call: TRBJ2-6; clone_size: -; d_call: -; v_call: TRBV29-1; cdr3_aa: CSVRTASSGANVLTF; cdr3_nt: TGCAGCGTTCGCACAGCATCGTCTGGGGCCAACGTCCTGACTTTC
j_call: TRBJ2-2; clone_size: -; d_call: -; v_call: TRBV28; cdr3_aa: CALGSSGSNTGELFF; cdr3_nt: TGTGCCCTAGGGAGTAGCGGCTCCAACACCGGGGAGCTGTTTTTT
j_call: TRBJ1-3; clone_size: -; d_call: -; v_call: TRBV18; cdr3_aa: CASSPSVRGTGNTIYF; cdr3_nt: TGTGCCAGCTCACCATCCGTTAGGGGGACTGGAAACACCATATATTTT
j_call: TRBJ1-1; clone_size: -; d_call: TRBD1; v_call: TRBV19; cdr3_aa: CASSNRGDTEAFF; cdr3_nt: TGTGCCAGTAGTAACAGGGGAGACACTGAAGCTTTCTTT
j_call: TRBJ1-5; clone_size: -; d_call: -; v_call: TRBV27; cdr3_aa: CASSLMMPGRGRNQPQHF; cdr3_nt: TGTGCCAGCAGTTTAATGATGCCAGGTCGGGGGAGGAATCAGCCCCAGCATTTT
j_call: TRBJ2-1; clone_size: -; d_call: TRBD1; v_call: TRBV10-1; cdr3_aa: CGGLRQGSNEQFF; cdr3_nt: TGCGGCGGACTCCGACAGGGCAGTAATGAGCAGTTCTTC
j_call: TRBJ1-2; clone_size: -; d_call: TRBD1; v_call: TRBV6-6; cdr3_aa: CASSLTGTGVKGYTF; cdr3_nt: TGTGCCAGCAGTCTTACCGGGACAGGGGTAAAAGGCTACACCTTC
j_call: TRBJ2-5; clone_size: -; d_call: -; v_call: TRBV7-3; cdr3_aa: CASSPGPRETQYF; cdr3_nt: TGTGCCAGCAGCCCCGGCCCGAGGGAGACCCAGTACTTC
j_call: TRBJ2-2; clone_size: once; d_call: TRBD2; v_call: TRBV30; cdr3_aa: CAWRAGDYTGELFF; cdr3_nt: TGTGCCTGGAGAGCGGGGGATTACACCGGGGAGCTGTTTTTT
j_call: TRBJ2-1; clone_size: -; d_call: -; v_call: TRBV12-3/TRBV12-4; cdr3_aa: CASSPRYNEQFF; cdr3_nt: TGTGCCAGCAGCCCCAGATACAATGAGCAGTTCTTC
j_call: TRBJ2-7; clone_size: -; d_call: TRBD2; v_call: TRBV28; cdr3_aa: CASSQPGLVYEQYF; cdr3_nt: TGTGCCAGCAGCCAACCGGGACTAGTCTACGAGCAGTACTTC
j_call: TRBJ2-3; clone_size: -; d_call: -; v_call: TRBV2; cdr3_aa: CASTYRQASTDTQYF; cdr3_nt: TGTGCCAGCACCTACCGACAGGCCAGCACAGATACGCAGTATTTT
j_call: TRBJ1-3; clone_size: -; d_call: -; v_call: TRBV28; cdr3_aa: CASSDGVELFGGNTIYF; cdr3_nt: TGTGCCAGCAGTGACGGGGTAGAATTGTTCGGTGGAAACACCATATATTTT
j_call: TRBJ2-1; clone_size: once; d_call: TRBD1; v_call: TRBV7-6; cdr3_aa: CASSPGQATYNEQFF; cdr3_nt: TGTGCCAGCAGCCCGGGACAGGCAACCTACAATGAGCAGTTCTTC
j_call: TRBJ2-1; clone_size: -; d_call: TRBD2; v_call: TRBV9; cdr3_aa: CASSEIAGVLNEQFF; cdr3_nt: TGTGCCAGCAGCGAAATAGCGGGGGTCCTCAATGAGCAGTTCTTC
j_call: TRBJ2-7; clone_size: -; d_call: -; v_call: TRBV24-1; cdr3_aa: CATSDTGIYEQYF; cdr3_nt: TGTGCCACCAGTGATACAGGGATCTACGAGCAGTACTTC
j_call: TRBJ1-1; clone_size: once; d_call: -; v_call: TRBV18; cdr3_aa: CASSPRRGNTEAFF; cdr3_nt: TGTGCCAGCTCACCACGGAGAGGGAACACTGAAGCTTTCTTT
j_call: TRBJ1-4; clone_size: few; d_call: TRBD1; v_call: TRBV3-1/TRBV3-2; cdr3_aa: CASSPQLHTGEGEKLFF; cdr3_nt: TGTGCCAGCAGCCCCCAGCTCCACACAGGGGAAGGTGAAAAACTGTTTTTT
j_call: TRBJ1-4; clone_size: once; d_call: TRBD1; v_call: TRBV19; cdr3_aa: CASSPPGTGNEKLFF; cdr3_nt: TGTGCCAGTAGTCCTCCAGGGACAGGGAATGAAAAACTGTTTTTT
j_call: TRBJ1-1; clone_size: -; d_call: -; v_call: TRBV19; cdr3_aa: CASMGRSEAFF; cdr3_nt: TGTGCCAGTATGGGGCGAAGTGAAGCTTTCTTT
j_call: TRBJ2-1; clone_size: -; d_call: -; v_call: TRBV21-1; cdr3_aa: CASSKRHGGPYNEQFF; cdr3_nt: TGTGCCAGCAGCAAACGTCACGGGGGGCCCTACAATGAGCAGTTCTTC
j_call: TRBJ2-7; clone_size: -; d_call: TRBD1; v_call: TRBV28; cdr3_aa: CASSLWGTGSYEQYF; cdr3_nt: TGTGCCAGCAGTTTATGGGGGACAGGGTCCTACGAGCAGTACTTC
j_call: TRBJ2-1; clone_size: -; d_call: -; v_call: TRBV9; cdr3_aa: CASSVGQHNEQFF; cdr3_nt: TGTGCCAGCAGCGTAGGACAGCACAATGAGCAGTTCTTC
j_call: TRBJ2-7; clone_size: -; d_call: -; v_call: TRBV6-2/TRBV6-3; cdr3_aa: CASSPTRRGQYEQYF; cdr3_nt: TGTGCCAGCAGTCCCACACGCAGAGGGCAGTACGAGCAGTACTTC
j_call: TRBJ2-5; clone_size: -; d_call: TRBD1; v_call: TRBV10-3; cdr3_aa: CAISETGVDRTQYF; cdr3_nt: TGTGCCATCAGTGAAACAGGGGTCGACCGGACCCAGTACTTC
j_call: TRBJ1-3; clone_size: few; d_call: -; v_call: TRBV7-2; cdr3_aa: CASAAPQFGNTIYF; cdr3_nt: TGTGCCAGCGCGGCCCCGCAATTCGGAAACACCATATATTTT
j_call: TRBJ2-1; clone_size: -; d_call: -; v_call: TRBV24-1; cdr3_aa: CATSDTGTPASYNEQFF; cdr3_nt: TGTGCCACCAGTGATACCGGGACACCCGCCTCCTACAATGAGCAGTTCTTC
j_call: TRBJ1-2; clone_size: -; d_call: -; v_call: TRBV6-5; cdr3_aa: CASSPPPDRSSGYTF; cdr3_nt: TGTGCCAGCAGCCCCCCCCCTGACAGGTCAAGCGGCTACACCTTC
j_call: TRBJ2-7; clone_size: -; d_call: TRBD2; v_call: TRBV7-6; cdr3_aa: CASTMTGGSFAEQYF; cdr3_nt: TGTGCCAGCACCATGACGGGAGGAAGTTTTGCCGAGCAGTACTTC
j_call: TRBJ1-3; clone_size: -; d_call: -; v_call: TRBV3-1/TRBV3-2; cdr3_aa: CASSPGEAGNTIYF; cdr3_nt: TGTGCCAGCAGCCCGGGGGAGGCTGGAAACACCATATATTTT
j_call: TRBJ2-7; clone_size: -; d_call: TRBD2; v_call: TRBV30; cdr3_aa: CAWSYWTSGFFSYEQYF; cdr3_nt: TGTGCCTGGTCGTATTGGACTAGCGGATTTTTCTCCTACGAGCAGTACTTC
j_call: TRBJ2-7; clone_size: few; d_call: -; v_call: TRBV12-3/TRBV12-4; cdr3_aa: CASRSYRDEQYF; cdr3_nt: TGTGCCAGCAGATCTTACAGGGACGAGCAGTACTTC
j_call: TRBJ1-1; clone_size: -; d_call: TRBD1; v_call: TRBV5-4; cdr3_aa: CASSSGGAGTEAFF; cdr3_nt: TGTGCCAGCAGCTCAGGGGGTGCGGGCACTGAAGCTTTCTTT
j_call: TRBJ2-5; clone_size: -; d_call: -; v_call: TRBV28; cdr3_aa: CASSFRWEGSGLETQYF; cdr3_nt: TGTGCCAGCAGTTTTCGGTGGGAAGGTTCGGGGTTGGAGACCCAGTACTTC
j_call: TRBJ1-1; clone_size: -; d_call: -; v_call: TRBV29-1; cdr3_aa: CSAGETAARTEAFF; cdr3_nt: TGCAGCGCCGGAGAGACAGCCGCTCGCACTGAAGCTTTCTTT
j_call: TRBJ1-6; clone_size: -; d_call: TRBD1; v_call: TRBV2; cdr3_aa: CASRGGARNSPLHF; cdr3_nt: TGTGCCAGCCGAGGGGGCGCGCGTAATTCACCCCTCCACTTT
j_call: TRBJ2-3; clone_size: -; d_call: -; v_call: TRBV9; cdr3_aa: CASSVGSSNTDTQYF; cdr3_nt: TGTGCCAGCAGCGTAGGTTCTAGTAACACAGATACGCAGTATTTT
j_call: TRBJ1-4; clone_size: -; d_call: TRBD1; v_call: TRBV6-2/TRBV6-3; cdr3_aa: CASSYTGQATKEKLFF; cdr3_nt: TGTGCCAGCAGTTACACGGGACAGGCGACTAAAGAAAAACTGTTTTTT
j_call: TRBJ2-1; clone_size: -; d_call: -; v_call: TRBV7-3; cdr3_aa: CASSLTVGSYNEQFF; cdr3_nt: TGTGCCAGCAGCCTGACAGTTGGCTCCTACAATGAGCAGTTCTTC
j_call: TRBJ1-1; clone_size: -; d_call: -; v_call: TRBV28; cdr3_aa: CGASNTEAFF; cdr3_nt: TGTGGAGCTTCGAACACTGAAGCTTTCTTT
j_call: TRBJ1-2; clone_size: few; d_call: -; v_call: TRBV6-5; cdr3_aa: CASSYVQTSYGYTF; cdr3_nt: TGTGCCAGCAGTTACGTACAGACTAGCTATGGCTACACCTTC
j_call: TRBJ1-1; clone_size: -; d_call: -; v_call: TRBV15; cdr3_aa: CATSRDTGSDLGEAFF; cdr3_nt: TGTGCCACCAGCAGAGATACAGGTTCTGATTTGGGGGAAGCTTTCTTT
j_call: TRBJ1-2; clone_size: -; d_call: TRBD1; v_call: TRBV5-1; cdr3_aa: CASSLGQGDGYTF; cdr3_nt: TGCGCCAGCAGCTTAGGACAGGGGGATGGCTACACCTTC
j_call: TRBJ1-3; clone_size: few; d_call: -; v_call: TRBV29-1; cdr3_aa: CSVSEGGGNTIYF; cdr3_nt: TGCAGCGTATCCGAGGGTGGTGGAAACACCATATATTTT
j_call: TRBJ2-1; clone_size: once; d_call: TRBD2; v_call: TRBV7-2; cdr3_aa: CASSLVGRGGFGEQFF; cdr3_nt: TGTGCCAGCAGCTTAGTAGGGCGGGGGGGCTTCGGTGAGCAGTTCTTC
j_call: TRBJ2-5; clone_size: once; d_call: -; v_call: TRBV28; cdr3_aa: CASSLLPGMGETQYF; cdr3_nt: TGTGCCAGCAGCCTGCTCCCAGGGATGGGGGAGACCCAGTACTTC
j_call: TRBJ2-4; clone_size: -; d_call: -; v_call: TRBV3-1/TRBV3-2; cdr3_aa: CASEQGYIQYF; cdr3_nt: TGTGCCAGCGAACAGGGTTACATTCAGTACTTC
j_call: TRBJ1-2; clone_size: -; d_call: TRBD1; v_call: TRBV4-1; cdr3_aa: CASSQGTGIGYGYTF; cdr3_nt: TGCGCCAGCAGCCAAGGGACAGGAATCGGCTATGGCTACACCTTC
j_call: TRBJ2-3; clone_size: -; d_call: -; v_call: TRBV11-3; cdr3_aa: CASSSQRQGLTDTQYF; cdr3_nt: TGTGCCAGCAGCTCGCAAAGACAGGGACTCACAGATACGCAGTATTTT
j_call: TRBJ1-4; clone_size: -; d_call: TRBD1; v_call: TRBV11-2; cdr3_aa: CASSRGQGRDEKLFF; cdr3_nt: TGTGCCAGCAGCCGGGGACAGGGGAGAGATGAAAAACTGTTTTTT
j_call: TRBJ2-2; clone_size: once; d_call: -; v_call: TRBV9; cdr3_aa: CASSVEIRGELFF; cdr3_nt: TGTGCCAGCAGCGTAGAAATACGGGGGGAGCTGTTTTTT
j_call: TRBJ1-6; clone_size: -; d_call: -; v_call: TRBV7-9; cdr3_aa: CASSAGLGNSPLHF; cdr3_nt: TGTGCCAGCAGCGCGGGACTGGGGAATTCACCCCTCCACTTT
j_call: TRBJ1-6; clone_size: -; d_call: -; v_call: TRBV9; cdr3_aa: CASSVHEASNSPLHF; cdr3_nt: TGTGCCAGCAGCGTACATGAGGCCAGTAATTCACCCCTCCACTTT
j_call: TRBJ2-6; clone_size: -; d_call: -; v_call: TRBV24-1; cdr3_aa: CATSDPGPSGANVLTF; cdr3_nt: TGTGCCACCAGTGACCCGGGTCCCTCTGGGGCCAACGTCCTGACTTTC
j_call: TRBJ2-7; clone_size: once; d_call: TRBD1; v_call: TRBV12-3/TRBV12-4; cdr3_aa: CASSPGQGAHF; cdr3_nt: TGTGCCAGCAGTCCAGGACAGGGGGCTCACTTC
j_call: TRBJ2-1; clone_size: -; d_call: -; v_call: TRBV30; cdr3_aa: CAWSGGRSSYNEQFF; cdr3_nt: TGTGCCTGGAGCGGGGGGCGTAGCTCCTACAATGAGCAGTTCTTC
j_call: TRBJ2-1; clone_size: -; d_call: TRBD1; v_call: TRBV6-5; cdr3_aa: CASSRGPLEYNEQFF; cdr3_nt: TGTGCCAGCAGCAGGGGGCCCTTGGAATACAATGAGCAGTTCTTC
j_call: TRBJ2-7; clone_size: -; d_call: TRBD1; v_call: TRBV5-4; cdr3_aa: CASSLETGSNEQYF; cdr3_nt: TGTGCCAGCAGCTTGGAGACAGGGTCCAACGAGCAGTACTTC
j_call: TRBJ1-4; clone_size: -; d_call: TRBD1; v_call: TRBV5-4; cdr3_aa: CASSLRVTGNEKLFF; cdr3_nt: TGTGCCAGCAGCTTGAGGGTGACAGGGAATGAAAAACTGTTTTTT
j_call: TRBJ1-6; clone_size: -; d_call: -; v_call: TRBV6-1; cdr3_aa: CASSERGHLGNSPLHF; cdr3_nt: TGTGCCAGCAGTGAGCGAGGGCACCTTGGTAATTCACCCCTCCACTTT